This T cell receptor (beta chain) was profiled in a study of blood T cell repertoires in COVID-19. Study-level background: Sample material is recorded as cDNA or gDNA derived from T cells, B-cell-depleted T cells, or PBMCs.

Here immunoSEQ multiplex PCR was the method, and the copy in TCRdb shows in-frame clones only, minus some. The sample contains roughly 150,000 clones, 84% of which appear only once. The CDR3 sequence is 15 residues long. Germline V gives CDR1 SEHNR, CDR2 FQNEAQ (reference sequence). V was pared by 5 bases and J by 6 bases, with 18 bases between. Living in roughly 23 US areas, the participants were between 18 and 89 years of age. Sequenced sample: PBMCs or T cells enriched from blood (not recorded which). The source of this sequence is a woman between 45 and 60 years old who had recovered from COVID-19. The genes are TRBV7-9 and TRBJ2-3, with D possibly TRBD2 on 5 matching bases. CDR3: CASSRRTPGGDTQYF. In nucleotides, the CDR3 is TGTGCCAGCAGCCGCAGGACCCCGGGCGGGGATACGCAGTATTTT.